These 15 T cell receptor beta chains were sequenced from one sample in a study of shared clonotypes between healthy human individuals. Profiling relied on immunoSEQ multiplex PCR, and the TCRdb table lists in-frame clones only, not all of them. The sample yields 2 million to 2.5 million clones, 92% seen once. The material sequenced was naive CD4+ T cells from PBMCs. Subset specified: CD45RA+ positively selected. These TCRs come from a man younger than 35 in good health. Some clones in this sample may be carry-over from other donors' samples.

The chain recombines TRBV6-1 with TRBJ2-2; TRBD1 might be the D (5 bases). The V gene lost 6 bases and the J gene lost 6 bases, with 14 bases spanning the gap. The CDR3 contains 14 residues. CDR1 is MNHNS, CDR2 SASEGT, per germline. DNA for the CDR3: TGTGCCAGCAGCCTAATAGGGGTTCCCGGGGAGCTGTTTTTT. This codes for CASSLIGVPGELFF.

The chain employs TRBV5-1 and TRBJ2-1; 10 bases are a match to TRBD2. There are 15 residues in the CDR3. Germline V gives CDR1 SGHRS, CDR2 YFSETQ. Germline trimming cut 4 bases from V and 4 bases from J; bases unmatched to any gene: 5. The DNA for the CDR3 is TGCGCCAGCAGCATCGGACTAGCGGAGTACAATGAGCAGTTCTTC. Its protein is CASSIGLAEYNEQFF.

The chain recombines TRBV5-1 with TRBJ1-4; the D gene is possibly TRBD1 (5 bases). V lost 0 bases and J 8 bases, leaving 11 bases between the germline ends. CDR1 and CDR2 from the germline V gene are SGHRS and YFSETQ. The CDR3 is 14 amino acids. CDR3 in amino acids: CASSLVGAGEKLFF. The CDR3 nucleotides read TGCGCCAGCAGCTTGGTCGGGGCGGGAGAAAAACTGTTTTTT.

Of note for this clone: Other DNA sequences in the sample encode the same CDR3. The gene calls are TRBV6-1 and TRBJ2-3; no firm D call. Germline loops: CDR1 MNHNS, CDR2 SASEGT. V lost 3 bases to trimming and J lost 0 bases, with 7 bases between them. The CDR3 sequence is 14 residues long. CDR3 in amino acids: CASSEVGSTDTQYF. In nucleotides, the CDR3 is TGTGCCAGCAGTGAGGTGGGCAGCACAGATACGCAGTATTTT.

This clone appeared once. The rearrangement links TRBV19 to TRBJ1-5; D not resolved. Between the trimmed V and J ends, which lost 7 bases and 0 bases, there was a span of 19 bases. Germline V gives CDR1 LNHDA, CDR2 SQIVND (reference sequence). The CDR3 is 17 amino acids. The CDR3 loop is CASKASWAEYSNQPQHF. The CDR3 DNA follows: TGTGCCAGTAAGGCATCGTGGGCGGAATATAGCAATCAGCCCCAGCATTTT.

The chain recombines TRBV9 with TRBJ2-7, with 9 bases that match TRBD1. In germline, CDR1 is SGDLS, CDR2 YYNGEE. The CDR3 contains 16 residues. V lost 3 bases to trimming and J lost 3 bases; unmatched junction nucleotides: 10. The CDR3 DNA sequence: TGTGCCAGCAGCGAGGGGGTCCCGGGACAGGGCTACGAGCAGTACTTC. This encodes CASSEGVPGQGYEQYF.

About this clone itself: Other DNA sequences from this sample encode an identical CDR3 as well. The chain combines TRBV19 with TRBJ1-5; D is possibly TRBD1 (6 bases). The V gene lost 7 bases and the J gene lost 5 bases, with 9 bases spanning the gap. This CDR3 contains 12 residues. Germline-derived CDR1 and CDR2 are LNHDA and SQIVND (reference sequence). CDR3 sequence: CASKQGDQPQHF. Here the CDR3 DNA reads TGTGCCAGTAAACAGGGTGATCAGCCCCAGCATTTT.

The rearrangement uses TRBV9 and TRBJ2-5; unclear D gene. The germline gives CDR1 SGDLS, CDR2 YYNGEE. Trimming left V 3 bases short and J 2 bases short, with 5 bases between. This CDR3 contains 12 residues. CDR3 sequence (DNA): TGTGCCAGCAGCGACCCTCAAGAGACCCAGTACTTC. Protein: CASSDPQETQYF.

This sequence joins TRBV29-1 and TRBJ2-5; 7 nucleotides line up with TRBD1. This CDR3 region has 13 residues. CDR1 is SQVTM, CDR2 ANQGSEA, per germline. J gave up 1 base and V 7 bases, and 6 bases lay outside the gene matches. The CDR3 DNA sequence: TGCAGCGCAAACCAGGGGGTCCAAGAGACCCAGTACTTC. This translates into CSANQGVQETQYF.

The chain's CDR3 is CASSRVTEQYF. In nucleotides, the CDR3 is TGTGCCAGCAGCCGGGTCACCGAGCAGTACTTC. The chain joins TRBV5-8 to TRBJ2-7; no clear D. The germline V gene encodes CDR1 SGHTS and CDR2 YDEGEE. V gave up 4 bases and J gave up 6 bases, with 8 bases separating them. The CDR3 spans 11 residues.

This rearrangement joins TRBV7-2 to TRBJ2-7; D is undetermined. This CDR3 spans 12 amino acids. V shed 8 bases and J shed 2 bases, with 10 bases lying between them. Germline lookup yields CDR1 SGHTA and CDR2 FQGNSA. This CDR3 is CASGPQAYEQYF. For the CDR3, the DNA is TGTGCCAGCGGACCCCAAGCCTACGAGCAGTACTTC.

The gene calls are TRBV11-2 and TRBJ1-2; D possibly corresponds to TRBD1 (5 bases). Trimming left V 0 bases short and J 5 bases short, with 10 bases between. CDR1 is SGHAT, CDR2 FQNNGV, per germline. The CDR3 has 14 amino acids. CDR3 in DNA: TGTGCCAGCAGCTTAGATCGGGGGGTTTATGGCTACACCTTC. Translating gives CASSLDRGVYGYTF.

V gene TRBV7-9 combines with J gene TRBJ2-7; D gene ambiguous. The germline CDR1 and CDR2 sequences are SEHNR and FQNEAQ (reference sequence). The CDR3 has 15 residues. With 1 base removed from V and 0 bases from J, the gap between germline ends came to 10 bases. CDR3: CASSLGPSISYEQYF. CDR3 bases: TGTGCCAGCAGCTTAGGGCCCTCGATCTCCTACGAGCAGTACTTC.

J is TRBJ2-7 and V is TRBV28; 8 bases line up with TRBD2. Germline V lookup: CDR1 MDHEN, CDR2 SYDVKM. V lost 1 base, J lost 6 bases, and 8 bases stayed unmatched. This CDR3 has 15 residues. The CDR3: CASSLYPGGPREQYF. In nucleotides, the CDR3 is TGTGCCAGCAGTTTATATCCGGGAGGGCCGCGCGAGCAGTACTTC.

This rearrangement joins TRBV28 to TRBJ2-5, with a possible D match to TRBD2 (6 bases). The CDR3 runs 15 residues. Looked up from germline, CDR1 is MDHEN and CDR2 is SYDVKM. Trimming cost V 6 bases and J 5 bases, with 19 bases left between them. CDR3 DNA sequence: TGTGCCAGCAGCCGACTAGGGGCTGAGGGTGAGACCCAGTACTTC. Translating it yields CASSRLGAEGETQYF.